This TCR beta chain was found in a study of T cells after yellow fever vaccination. As for the study in general: SMART-Seq v4 Ultra Low Input prepared the low-cell-number fractions.

This CDR3 spans 18 amino acids. Trimming removed 5 bases from V and 0 bases from J, with 17 bases in between. Germline assignment: CDR1 MNHEY and CDR2 SMNVEV (reference sequence). A word on this clonotype: Its antigen is undetermined.

5'RACE template switching produced TCR cDNA carrying a universal primer site and UMIs. TCRdb recomputed calls from the 5' RACE reads with MiXCR, one row per CDR3 protein. The sample gives some 600,000 distinct CDR3 sequences, 9% to 15% of which show up once; about 15% is in the top ten. Study-wide results and limits: Detected again after the booster were most primary-vaccination clones, at about 96% CD4 and 70% to 90% CD8. A limited proportion of clonotypes was detected within both the CD4 and CD8 compartments.

The chain is built from TRBV27 and TRBJ1-6; TRBD1 might be the D (5 bases). This clonotype originated in a man under 40 who received the YFV17D yellow fever vaccine. This sample comprised PBMCs, obtained on the day of the yellow fever booster vaccination. The CDR3 is CASSLTRRGISYNSPLHF. DNA of the CDR3: TGTGCCAGCAGTCTTACCCGGAGGGGCATCTCCTATAATTCACCCCTCCACTTT.